This T cell receptor (beta chain) was captured by sequencing in a study of shared T cell receptors in the human thymus (dated by TCRdb to 2020 to 2022). Context from the whole study: The study investigated the way shared, self-reactive T-cell receptor alpha chains are produced in the human thymus.

About this clone itself: Its specific antigen is unknown. No base quality information exists; no much larger clone differs at one position.

Including cysteine and phenylalanine, the CDR3 has 15 amino acids. Only the CDR3 DNA is retained, 45 bases long and in frame from the first base. The germline V gene (reference sequence) provides CDR1 SGHKS and CDR2 YYEKEE. Germline trimming: 0 bases from V, 5 bases from J; junction bases outside gene matches: 5. To prepare the library, the immunoSEQ multiplex PCR assay was applied. Here the immuneACCESS table is served through TCRdb, limited to in-frame sequences with V and J called. Missing clones are a known gap in these copies; in checked studies unresolved V genes cover under half, and the rest lacks a known reason. The sample includes about 660,000 clones, with 85% to 90% observed a single time. The leading ten clones occupy roughly 0.0097% of the sample. Separately, the same data were catalogued under a study of human thymus T cells. From that second study: Immunologically healthy infants undergoing open corrective cardiac surgery for congenital heart defects in Finland were used as donors. Thymus tissue was collected as surgical resects that were removed during corrective cardiac surgery. Both the thymic and the peripheral blood repertoires appeared to show biased V and J gene segment usage. According to the related research, thymic TCR repertoires were highly overlapping among unrelated individuals. The study described the TCR alpha and beta repertoires in under ten infant thymus samples and a handful of matching peripheral blood samples. Donor ages ranging from roughly 7 to 250 days were recorded, and more than 5 male and two female infants were included in the cohort. Thymocytes were mechanically released from the tissue and were stored as pellets of about 9.5-31 million cells at -70 degrees C. A QIAsymphony instrument was used to extract genomic DNA from frozen cell pellets. Using the immunoSEQ multiplex PCR assay, the TCRB and TCRAD loci were amplified from a standardized quantity of quality-controlled genomic DNA. Amplicons spanned the V(D)J region at a length sufficient to cover the CDR3 and identify V and J genes. The commercial immunoSEQ service was used to sequence amplicons on an Illumina platform. Primer bias and sequencing errors were corrected using previously described methods, and TCRAD and TCRB definitions followed the IMGT database. Analysis of the repertoires was done with immunoSEQ Analyzer 3.0 and VDJTools and included basic statistics, V/J segment usage, diversity estimates, rarefaction and pairwise overlap. Diversity was estimated using the Chao1, ChaoE, Efron-Thisted, Shannon and inverse Simpson indices, and was also estimated on datasets down-sampled to the size of the smallest sample. For repertoire overlap, CDR3 nucleotide sequence, V gene and J gene had to match strictly, and clustering was done by Jaccard-based multidimensional scaling. Thymus samples yielded on average around 800,000 unique TCRB clonotypes, compared with roughly 80,000 from blood samples.

The sample taken for sequencing was thymocytes. This clonotype was obtained from a boy less than two years old with a congenital heart defect. Donor details come from another sample of the same person, matched by shared clones. The chain employs TRBV5-5 and TRBJ2-1; 7 central nucleotides agree with TRBD1. The CDR3 protein sequence reads: CASSLGAGGDNEQFF. The nucleotide sequence is given as TGTGCCAGCAGCTTGGGGGCAGGGGGTGACAATGAGCAGTTCTTC.